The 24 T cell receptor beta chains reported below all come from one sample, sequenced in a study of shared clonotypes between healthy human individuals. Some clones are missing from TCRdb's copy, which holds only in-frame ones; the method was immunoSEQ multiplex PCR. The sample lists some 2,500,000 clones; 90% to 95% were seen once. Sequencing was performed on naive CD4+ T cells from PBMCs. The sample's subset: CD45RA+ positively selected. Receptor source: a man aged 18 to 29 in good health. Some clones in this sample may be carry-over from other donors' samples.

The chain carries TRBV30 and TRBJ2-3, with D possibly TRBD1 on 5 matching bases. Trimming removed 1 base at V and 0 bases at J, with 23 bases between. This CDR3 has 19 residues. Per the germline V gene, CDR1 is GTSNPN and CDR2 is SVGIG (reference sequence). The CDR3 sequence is CAWSALRGFSISSTDTQYF. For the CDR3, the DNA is TGTGCCTGGAGTGCCCTAAGGGGATTCTCTATCTCTAGCACAGATACGCAGTATTTT.

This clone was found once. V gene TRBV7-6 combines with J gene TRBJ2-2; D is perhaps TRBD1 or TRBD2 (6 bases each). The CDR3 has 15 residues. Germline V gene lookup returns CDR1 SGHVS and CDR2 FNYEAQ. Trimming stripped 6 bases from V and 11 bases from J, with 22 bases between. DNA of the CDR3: TGTGCCAGCAGATCCAGAGGGGGGAAACAGGCTGAGCTGTTTTTT. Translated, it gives CASRSRGGKQAELFF.

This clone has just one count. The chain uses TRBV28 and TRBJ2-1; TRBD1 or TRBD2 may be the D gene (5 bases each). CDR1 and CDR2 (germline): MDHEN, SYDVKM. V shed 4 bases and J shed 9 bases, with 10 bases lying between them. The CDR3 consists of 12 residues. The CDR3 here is CASSSSGSEQFF. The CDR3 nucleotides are TGTGCCAGCAGTTCGTCAGGGAGTGAGCAGTTCTTC.

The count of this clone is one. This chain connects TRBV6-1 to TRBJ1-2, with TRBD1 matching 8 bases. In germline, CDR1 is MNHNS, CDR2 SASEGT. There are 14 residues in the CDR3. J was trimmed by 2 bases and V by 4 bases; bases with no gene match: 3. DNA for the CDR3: TGTGCCAGCAGTGGCACAGGGGGGAACTATGGCTACACCTTC. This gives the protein CASSGTGGNYGYTF.

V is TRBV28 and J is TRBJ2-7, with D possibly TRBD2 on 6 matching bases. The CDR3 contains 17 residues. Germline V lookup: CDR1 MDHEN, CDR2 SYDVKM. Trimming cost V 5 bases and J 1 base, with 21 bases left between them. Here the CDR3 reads CASSGGTSFYLSYEQYF. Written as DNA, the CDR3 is TGTGCCAGCAGTGGTGGGACTTCTTTCTACCTATCCTACGAGCAGTACTTC.

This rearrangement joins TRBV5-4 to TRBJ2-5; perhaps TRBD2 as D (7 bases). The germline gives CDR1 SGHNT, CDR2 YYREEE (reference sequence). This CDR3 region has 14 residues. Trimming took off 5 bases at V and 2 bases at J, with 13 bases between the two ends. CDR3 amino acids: CASRPGGQQETQYF. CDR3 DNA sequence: TGTGCCAGCAGGCCGGGAGGACAGCAAGAGACCCAGTACTTC. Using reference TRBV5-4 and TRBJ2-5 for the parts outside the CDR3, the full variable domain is ETGVTQSPTHLIKTRGQQVTLRCSSQSGHNTVSWYQQALGQGPQFIFQYYREEENGRGNFPPRFSGLQFPNYSSELNVNALELDDSALYLCASRPGGQQETQYFGPGTRLLVL.

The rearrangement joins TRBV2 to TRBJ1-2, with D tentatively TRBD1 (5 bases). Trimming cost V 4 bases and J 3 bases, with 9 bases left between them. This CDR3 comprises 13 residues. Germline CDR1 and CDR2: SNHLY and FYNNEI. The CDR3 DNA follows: TGTGCCAGCAGTGCGACAGAATACTATGGCTACACCTTC. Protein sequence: CASSATEYYGYTF.

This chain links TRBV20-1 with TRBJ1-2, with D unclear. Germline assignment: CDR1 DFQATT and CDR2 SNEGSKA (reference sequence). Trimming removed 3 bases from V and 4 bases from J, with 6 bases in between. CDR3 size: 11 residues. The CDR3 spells CSAREIYGYTF. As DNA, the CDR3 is TGCAGTGCTAGGGAAATCTATGGCTACACCTTC.

This CDR3 is CASSRLGVGVLTF. In DNA, the CDR3 is TGCGCCAGCAGCCGTCTCGGGGTTGGCGTCCTGACTTTC. The chain employs TRBV4-1 and TRBJ2-6; a weak D match, TRBD2 (5 bases). Per the germline V gene, CDR1 is MGHRA and CDR2 is YSYEKL. CDR3 length equals 13 residues. Deletions cut 4 bases from V and 12 bases from J, with 13 bases between.

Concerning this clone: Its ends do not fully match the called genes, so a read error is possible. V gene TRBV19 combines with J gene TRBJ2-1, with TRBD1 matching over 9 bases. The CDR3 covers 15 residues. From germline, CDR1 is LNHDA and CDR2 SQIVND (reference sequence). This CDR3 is CASIPGQGSFNEQFF. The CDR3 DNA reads TGTGCCAGTATCCCGGGACAGGGATCCTTCAATGAGCAGTTCTTC.

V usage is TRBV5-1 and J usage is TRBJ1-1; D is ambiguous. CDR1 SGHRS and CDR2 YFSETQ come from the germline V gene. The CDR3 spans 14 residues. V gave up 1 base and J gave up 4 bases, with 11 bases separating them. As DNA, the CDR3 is TGCGCCAGCAGCTTGCGGGGTAAGGTCACTGAAGCTTTCTTT. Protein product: CASSLRGKVTEAFF.

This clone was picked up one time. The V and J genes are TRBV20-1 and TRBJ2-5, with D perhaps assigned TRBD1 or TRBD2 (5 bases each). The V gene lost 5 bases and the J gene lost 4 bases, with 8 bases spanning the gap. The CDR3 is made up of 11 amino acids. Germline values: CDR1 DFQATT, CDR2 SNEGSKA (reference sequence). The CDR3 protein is CSAEGRETQYF. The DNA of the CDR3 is TGCAGTGCTGAGGGGCGAGAGACCCAGTACTTC.

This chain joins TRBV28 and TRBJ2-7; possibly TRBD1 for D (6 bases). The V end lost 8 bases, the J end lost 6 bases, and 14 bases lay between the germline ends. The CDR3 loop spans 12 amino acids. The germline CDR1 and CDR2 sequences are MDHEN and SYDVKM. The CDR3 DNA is TGTGCCAGCGGTACAGGGACCGGCGAGCAGTACTTC. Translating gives CASGTGTGEQYF.

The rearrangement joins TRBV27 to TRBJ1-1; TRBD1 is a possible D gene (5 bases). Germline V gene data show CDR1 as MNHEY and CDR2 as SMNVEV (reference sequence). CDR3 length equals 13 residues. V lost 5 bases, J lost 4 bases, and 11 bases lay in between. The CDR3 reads CASSLRGFTEAFF. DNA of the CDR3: TGTGCCAGCAGTCTCCGGGGCTTCACTGAAGCTTTCTTT.

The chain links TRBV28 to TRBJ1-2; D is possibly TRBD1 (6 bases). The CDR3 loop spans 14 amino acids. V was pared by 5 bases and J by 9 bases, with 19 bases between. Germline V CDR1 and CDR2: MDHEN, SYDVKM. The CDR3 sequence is CASSQPGTRSRYTF. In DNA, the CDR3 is TGTGCCAGCAGTCAACCCGGGACAAGGAGTCGCTACACCTTC.

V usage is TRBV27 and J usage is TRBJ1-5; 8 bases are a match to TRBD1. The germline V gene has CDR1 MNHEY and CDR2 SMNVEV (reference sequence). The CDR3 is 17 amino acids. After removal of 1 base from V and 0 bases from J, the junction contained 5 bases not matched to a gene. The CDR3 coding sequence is TGTGCCAGCAGTTTATTGGGGACAGGCTATAGCAATCAGCCCCAGCATTTT. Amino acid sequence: CASSLLGTGYSNQPQHF.

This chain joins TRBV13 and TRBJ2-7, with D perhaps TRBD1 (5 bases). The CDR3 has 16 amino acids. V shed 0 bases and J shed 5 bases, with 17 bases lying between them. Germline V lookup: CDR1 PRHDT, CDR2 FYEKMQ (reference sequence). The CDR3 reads CASSLGAARALHEQYF. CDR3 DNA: TGTGCCAGCAGCTTAGGCGCGGCCAGGGCTCTCCACGAGCAGTACTTC.

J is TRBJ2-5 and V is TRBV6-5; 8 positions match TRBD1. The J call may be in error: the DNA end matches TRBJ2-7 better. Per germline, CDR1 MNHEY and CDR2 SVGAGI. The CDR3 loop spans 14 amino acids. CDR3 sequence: CASSYRTGSYEQYF. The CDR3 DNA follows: TGTGCCAGCAGTTATCGGACAGGGTCCTACGAGCAGTACTTC.

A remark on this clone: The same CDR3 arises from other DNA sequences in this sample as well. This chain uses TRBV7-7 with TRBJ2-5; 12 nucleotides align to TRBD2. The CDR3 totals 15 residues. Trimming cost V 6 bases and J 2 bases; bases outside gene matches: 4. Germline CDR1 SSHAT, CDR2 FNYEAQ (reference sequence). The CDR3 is CASSFGLAGQETQYF. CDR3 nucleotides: TGTGCCAGCAGTTTTGGACTAGCGGGGCAAGAGACCCAGTACTTC. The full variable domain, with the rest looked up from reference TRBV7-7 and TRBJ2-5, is GAGVSQSPRYKVTKRGQDVTLRCDPISSHATLYWYQQALGQGPEFLTYFNYEAQPDKSGLPSDRFSAERPEGSISTLTIQRTEQRDSAMYRCASSFGLAGQETQYFGPGTRLLVL.

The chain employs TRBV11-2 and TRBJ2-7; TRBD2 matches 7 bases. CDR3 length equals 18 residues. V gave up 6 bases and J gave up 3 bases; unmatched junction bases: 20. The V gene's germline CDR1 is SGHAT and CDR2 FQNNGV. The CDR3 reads CASRLGRGGSGFFYEQYF. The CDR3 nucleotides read TGTGCCAGCAGGTTGGGGAGGGGCGGGAGTGGTTTCTTCTACGAGCAGTACTTC.

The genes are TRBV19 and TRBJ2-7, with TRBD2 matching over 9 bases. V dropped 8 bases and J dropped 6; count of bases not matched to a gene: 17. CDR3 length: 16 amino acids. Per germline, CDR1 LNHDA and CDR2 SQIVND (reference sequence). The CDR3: CASGRGGSGSRSEQYF. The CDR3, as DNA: TGTGCCAGTGGCAGGGGGGGTAGCGGGAGTCGCAGCGAGCAGTACTTC. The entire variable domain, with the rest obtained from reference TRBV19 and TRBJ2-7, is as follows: DGGITQSPKYLFRKEGQNVTLSCEQNLNHDAMYWYRQDPGQGLRLIYYSQIVNDFQKGDIAEGYSVSREKKESFPLTVTSAQKNPTAFYLCASGRGGSGSRSEQYFGPGTRLTVT.

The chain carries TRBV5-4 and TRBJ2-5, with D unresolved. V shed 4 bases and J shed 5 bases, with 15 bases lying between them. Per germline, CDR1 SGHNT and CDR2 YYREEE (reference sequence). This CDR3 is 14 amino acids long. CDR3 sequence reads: CASSPARLTETQYF. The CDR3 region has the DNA TGTGCCAGCAGCCCCGCCCGTTTGACGGAGACCCAGTACTTC.

The CDR3 region is CASSRTGVRNNEQFF. The CDR3 DNA sequence: TGTGCCAGCAGTCGAACGGGTGTTAGGAACAATGAGCAGTTCTTC. The chain links TRBV11-3 to TRBJ2-1, with no clear D. The CDR3 extends over 15 amino acids. V lost 6 bases and J lost 5, with 17 bases in between. Germline V gene lookup returns CDR1 SGHNT and CDR2 YENEEA. The variable domain in full, completed from reference TRBV11-3 and TRBJ2-1, reads EAGVVQSPRYKIIEKKQPVAFWCNPISGHNTLYWYLQNLGQGPELLIRYENEEAVDDSQLPKDRFSAERLKGVDSTLKIQPAELGDSAVYLCASSRTGVRNNEQFFGPGTRLTVL.

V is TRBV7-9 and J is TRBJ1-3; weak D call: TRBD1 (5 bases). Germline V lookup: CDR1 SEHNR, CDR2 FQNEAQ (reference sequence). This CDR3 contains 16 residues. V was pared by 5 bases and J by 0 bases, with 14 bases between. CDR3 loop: CASSPANGASGNTIYF. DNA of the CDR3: TGTGCCAGCAGCCCCGCCAATGGGGCCTCTGGAAACACCATATATTTT.